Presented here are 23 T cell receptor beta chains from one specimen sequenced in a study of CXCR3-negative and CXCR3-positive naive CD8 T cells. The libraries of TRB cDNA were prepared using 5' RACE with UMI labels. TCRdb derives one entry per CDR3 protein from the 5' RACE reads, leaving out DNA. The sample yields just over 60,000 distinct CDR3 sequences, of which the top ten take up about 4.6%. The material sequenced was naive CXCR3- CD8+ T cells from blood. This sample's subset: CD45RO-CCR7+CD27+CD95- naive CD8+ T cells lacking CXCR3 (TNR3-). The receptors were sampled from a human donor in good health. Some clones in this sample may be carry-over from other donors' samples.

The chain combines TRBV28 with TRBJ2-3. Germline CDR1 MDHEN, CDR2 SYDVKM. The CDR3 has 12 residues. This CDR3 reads CASSLPTDTQYF.

The CDR3 here is CASSSNRGLGYTF. J is TRBJ1-2 and V is TRBV7-9; TCRdb picks TRBD1, but there is no DNA to check that call. Germline loops: CDR1 SEHNR, CDR2 FQNEAQ (reference sequence). The CDR3 is 13 amino acids.

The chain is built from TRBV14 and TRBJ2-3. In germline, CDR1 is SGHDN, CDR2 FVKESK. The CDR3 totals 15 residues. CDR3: CASSQIVGSTDTQYF.

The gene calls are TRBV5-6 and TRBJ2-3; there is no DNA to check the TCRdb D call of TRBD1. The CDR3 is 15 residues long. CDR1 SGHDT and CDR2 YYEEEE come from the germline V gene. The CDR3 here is CASSIGTGSTDTQYF.

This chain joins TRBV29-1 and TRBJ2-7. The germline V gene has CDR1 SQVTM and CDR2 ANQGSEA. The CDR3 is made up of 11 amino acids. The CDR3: CSVPSAHEQYF.

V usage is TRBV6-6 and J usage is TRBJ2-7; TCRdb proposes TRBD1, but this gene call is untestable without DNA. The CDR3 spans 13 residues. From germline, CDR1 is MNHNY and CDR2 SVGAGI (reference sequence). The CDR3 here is CDSSWGADYEQYF.

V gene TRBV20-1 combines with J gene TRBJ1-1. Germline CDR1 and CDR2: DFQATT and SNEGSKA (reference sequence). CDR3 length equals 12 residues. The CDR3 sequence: CSARNGETEAFF.

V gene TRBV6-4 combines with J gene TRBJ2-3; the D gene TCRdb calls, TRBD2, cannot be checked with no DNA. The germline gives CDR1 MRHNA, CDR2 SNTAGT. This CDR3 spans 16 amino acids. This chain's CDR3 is CASSDLAGGDTDTQYF.

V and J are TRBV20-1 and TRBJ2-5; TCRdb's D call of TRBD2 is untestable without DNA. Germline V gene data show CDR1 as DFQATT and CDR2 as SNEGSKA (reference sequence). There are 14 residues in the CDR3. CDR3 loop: CSARSEGPQETQYF.

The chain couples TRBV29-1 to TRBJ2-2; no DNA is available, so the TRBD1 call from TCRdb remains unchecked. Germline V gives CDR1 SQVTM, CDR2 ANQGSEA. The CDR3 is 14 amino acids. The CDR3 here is CSVPSGGATGELFF.

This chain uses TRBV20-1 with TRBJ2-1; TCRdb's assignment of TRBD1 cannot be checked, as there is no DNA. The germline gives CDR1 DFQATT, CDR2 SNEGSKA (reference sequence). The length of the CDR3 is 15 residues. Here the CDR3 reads CSASSDPGGYNEQFF.

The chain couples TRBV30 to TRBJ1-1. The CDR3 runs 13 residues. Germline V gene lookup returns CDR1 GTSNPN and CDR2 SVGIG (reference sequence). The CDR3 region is CAWSVALGPSAFF.

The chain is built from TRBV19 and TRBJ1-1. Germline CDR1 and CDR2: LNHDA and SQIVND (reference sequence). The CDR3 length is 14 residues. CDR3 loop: CASSIDLAGTEAFF.

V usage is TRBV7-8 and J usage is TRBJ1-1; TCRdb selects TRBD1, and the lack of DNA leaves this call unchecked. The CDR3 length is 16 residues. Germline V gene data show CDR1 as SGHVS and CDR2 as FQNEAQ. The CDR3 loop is CASSLAHRGGGTEAFF.

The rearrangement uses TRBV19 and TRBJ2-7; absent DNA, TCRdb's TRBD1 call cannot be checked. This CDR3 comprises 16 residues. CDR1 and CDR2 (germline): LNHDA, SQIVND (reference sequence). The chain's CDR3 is CASTPGGGRDFYEQYF.

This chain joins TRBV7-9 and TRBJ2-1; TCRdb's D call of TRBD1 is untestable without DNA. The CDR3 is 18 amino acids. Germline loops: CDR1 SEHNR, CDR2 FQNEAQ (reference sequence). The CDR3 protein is CASSLATPTGVRWDEQFF.

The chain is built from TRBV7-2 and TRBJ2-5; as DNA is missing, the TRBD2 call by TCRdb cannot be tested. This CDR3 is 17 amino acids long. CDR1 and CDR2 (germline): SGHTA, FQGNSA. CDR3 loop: CASSLTTERGDSETQYF.

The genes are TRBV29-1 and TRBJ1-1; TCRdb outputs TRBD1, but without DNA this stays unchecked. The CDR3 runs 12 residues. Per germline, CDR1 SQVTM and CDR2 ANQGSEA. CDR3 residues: CSVETGQRGAFF. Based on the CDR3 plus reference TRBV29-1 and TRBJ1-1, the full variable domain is SAVISQKPSRDICQRGTSLTIQCQVDSQVTMMFWYRQQPGQSLTLIATANQGSEATYESGFVIDKFPISRPNLTFSTLTVSNMSPEDSSIYLCSVETGQRGAFFGQGTRLTVV.

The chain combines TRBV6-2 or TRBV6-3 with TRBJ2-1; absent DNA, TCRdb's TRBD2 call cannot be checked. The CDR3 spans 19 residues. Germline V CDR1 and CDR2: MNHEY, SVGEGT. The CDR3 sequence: CASSYGGVAGISIVNEQFF.

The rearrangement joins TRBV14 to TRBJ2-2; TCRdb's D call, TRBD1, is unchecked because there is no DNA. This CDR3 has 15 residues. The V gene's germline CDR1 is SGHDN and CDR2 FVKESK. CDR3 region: CTSSQVGQDGGELFF.

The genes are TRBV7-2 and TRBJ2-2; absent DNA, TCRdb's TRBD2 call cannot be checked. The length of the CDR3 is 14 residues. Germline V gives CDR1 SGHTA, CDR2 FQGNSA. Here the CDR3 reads CASSLDGGPGELFF.

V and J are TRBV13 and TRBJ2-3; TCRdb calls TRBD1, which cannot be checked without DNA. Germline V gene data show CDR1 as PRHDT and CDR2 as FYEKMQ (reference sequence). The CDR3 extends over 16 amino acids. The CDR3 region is CASSSEDRGFQDTQYF.

CDR3 loop: CASSLGRPTGPGYGYTF. The chain employs TRBV7-9 and TRBJ1-2; without DNA, the TCRdb call of TRBD1 cannot be checked. The CDR3 is 17 residues long. Germline V lookup: CDR1 SEHNR, CDR2 FQNEAQ (reference sequence).